This T cell receptor beta chain originates from a study of cytotoxic CD8 clonotypes in ibrutinib-treated CLL. Target depth was 1 in 200,000 to 1 in 1 million T cells, about 10x per clonotype. Assay used: immunoSEQ multiplex PCR; TCRdb lists only in-frame clones, some missing. The table lists some 140,000 clones, about four fifths of them singletons. This CDR3 is 15 amino acids long. V was clipped by 1 base and J by 2 bases, with 9 bases between them. Germline CDR1 LGHNA, CDR2 YNFKEQ. This clone has only a few counts. The antigen is undetermined. Regarding the study as a whole: Sustained-remission and progressing patients diverged in sampling times. Clonality increased at ibrutinib response, then returned toward baseline at progression.

J is TRBJ1-5 and V is TRBV4-2; D may be TRBD1 (5 bases). The specimen comprised PBMCs, sampled after 12 months of ibrutinib treatment. The receptor comes from a human donor with chronic lymphocytic leukemia. CDR3 in DNA: TGTGCCAGCAGCCAAGTGTCACAGGGCAATCAGCCCCAGCATTTT. Translating gives CASSQVSQGNQPQHF.